Below, 23 T cell receptor beta chains from the same sample are listed, as sequenced in a study of blood T cell repertoires in COVID-19. The data were produced by immunoSEQ multiplex PCR, yet TCRdb's version contains in-frame clones alone and is incomplete. The sample includes around 200,000 clones, roughly 90% of them seen just once. Input material: PBMCs or T cells enriched from blood (not recorded which). The receptors shown here come from a woman aged 45 to 65 in a cohort exposed to, infected with or recovered from COVID-19 (not recorded which).

The chain carries TRBV7-9 and TRBJ1-4; the D gene is possibly TRBD1 (6 bases). There are 15 residues in the CDR3. Germline V gene lookup returns CDR1 SEHNR and CDR2 FQNEAQ (reference sequence). Trimming removed 5 bases at V and 8 bases at J, with 18 bases between. The CDR3 sequence: CASSPDPGQGEKLFF. CDR3 coding DNA: TGTGCCAGCAGCCCAGATCCGGGACAAGGAGAAAAACTGTTTTTT.

The rearrangement uses TRBV19 and TRBJ2-5, with TRBD2 identical over 12 bases. Losses at the gene ends were 2 bases for V and 3 bases for J; bases not matched to a gene: 4. Germline V CDR1 and CDR2: LNHDA, SQIVND (reference sequence). The CDR3 has 16 residues. This CDR3 is CASSIRLAGAEETQYF. DNA of the CDR3: TGTGCCAGTAGTATACGACTAGCGGGGGCTGAAGAGACCCAGTACTTC.

The V gene is TRBV30, the J gene TRBJ2-7; TRBD1 matches 8 bases. This CDR3 has 13 amino acids. Germline-derived CDR1 and CDR2 are GTSNPN and SVGIG (reference sequence). The junction had 5 bases not matched to a gene; V was cut back by 7 bases and J by 0 bases. CDR3: CALNDRGSYEQYF. DNA of the CDR3: TGTGCCTTAAACGACAGGGGCTCCTACGAGCAGTACTTC.

The chain couples TRBV7-9 to TRBJ2-7; no definite D call. From germline, CDR1 is SEHNR and CDR2 FQNEAQ (reference sequence). This CDR3 has 17 amino acids. V lost 6 bases and J lost 0, with 21 bases in between. The CDR3 DNA reads as TGTGCCAGCAGTAGCTTTCGGTACTCCTCCAGCTCCTACGAGCAGTACTTC. This sequence encodes CASSSFRYSSSSYEQYF. Variable domain in full (rest from reference TRBV7-9 and TRBJ2-7): DTGVSQNPRHKITKRGQNVTFRCDPISEHNRLYWYRQTLGQGPEFLTYFQNEAQLEKSRLLSDRFSAERPKGSFSTLEIQRTEQGDSAMYLCASSSFRYSSSSYEQYFGPGTRLTVT.

This clone has just a few counts. J is TRBJ1-2 and V is TRBV10-1; TRBD1 matches 7 bases. Looked up from germline, CDR1 is WNHNN and CDR2 is SYGVQD (reference sequence). J was trimmed by 0 bases and V by 6 bases; bases with no gene match: 10. The CDR3 has 16 amino acids. In DNA form, the CDR3 reads TGCGCCAGCAGGAGGATATGGACAGGCACTAACTATGGCTACACCTTC. Its protein product is CASRRIWTGTNYGYTF.

A remark on this clone: This CDR3 is also generated by other DNA sequences in the sample. The CDR3 spells CASSLDRGNEKLFF. The CDR3 nucleotides read TGCGCCAGCAGCTTGGACAGGGGGAATGAAAAACTGTTTTTT. V is TRBV5-1 and J is TRBJ1-4; 8 bases are shared with TRBD1. J gave up 5 bases and V 0 bases, and 0 bases lay outside the gene matches. The germline gives CDR1 SGHRS, CDR2 YFSETQ. The length of the CDR3 is 14 residues.

This chain joins TRBV6-6 and TRBJ2-7; 7 bases are a match to TRBD2. CDR3 length: 16 amino acids. CDR1 and CDR2 (germline): MNHNY, SVGAGI (reference sequence). V lost 3 bases and J lost 7; bases outside the gene matches: 15. The CDR3 sequence: CASSYKDSLVGREQYF. CDR3 DNA sequence: TGTGCCAGCAGTTATAAGGATAGCCTCGTCGGGAGGGAGCAGTACTTC.

The CDR3 bases are TGCGCCAGCAGCCAAGATGCGGGGGCCGACTATGGCTACACCTTC. It encodes CASSQDAGADYGYTF. The chain couples TRBV4-3 to TRBJ1-2, with D perhaps matching TRBD1 (6 bases). Trimming cost V 0 bases and J 3 bases, with 11 bases left between them. The V gene's germline CDR1 is LGHNA and CDR2 YSLEER. This CDR3 is 15 amino acids long.

This CDR3 is CASSLGRTEAFF. The DNA of the CDR3 is TGTGCCAGCAGCCTGGGCCGCACTGAAGCTTTCTTT. This chain connects TRBV3-1 (or the pseudogene TRBV3-2) to TRBJ1-1; D gene ambiguous. The germline V gene has CDR1 LGHDT and CDR2 YNNKEL (reference sequence). This CDR3 spans 12 amino acids. V lost 4 bases and J 4 bases, leaving 7 bases between the germline ends.

The chain uses TRBV5-4 and TRBJ2-5, with TRBD1 matching 7 bases. There are 15 residues in the CDR3. The junction had 10 bases not matched to a gene; V was cut back by 4 bases and J by 4 bases. Looked up from germline, CDR1 is SGHNT and CDR2 is YYREEE (reference sequence). The CDR3 loop reads CASSPPDRVVETQYF. The DNA of the CDR3 is TGTGCCAGCAGCCCCCCTGACAGGGTGGTAGAGACCCAGTACTTC.

This clone has more than one count but fewer than ten. The V and J genes are TRBV2 and TRBJ1-1; TRBD1 agrees at 9 bases. CDR1 and CDR2 (germline): SNHLY, FYNNEI. The CDR3 runs 18 residues. V lost 5 bases and J lost 0; bases outside the gene matches: 13. CDR3 region: CASSLARSRQGVNTEAFF. CDR3 DNA: TGTGCCAGCAGTCTAGCCCGGTCACGACAGGGGGTGAACACTGAAGCTTTCTTT.

This rearrangement joins TRBV2 to TRBJ2-3; 10 positions match TRBD2. The CDR3 runs to 15 residues. Unmatched junction bases numbered 7, after V lost 7 bases and J lost 3 bases. CDR1 is SNHLY, CDR2 FYNNEI, per germline. The CDR3 nucleotides read TGTGCCAGCACTCTGAGCGGGGGGGCGACAGATACGCAGTATTTT. This codes for CASTLSGGATDTQYF.

V is TRBV28 and J is TRBJ1-6; D possibly corresponds to TRBD1 (6 bases). Germline V gene lookup returns CDR1 MDHEN and CDR2 SYDVKM. V gave up 7 bases and J gave up 8 bases, with 12 bases separating them. The CDR3 sequence is 13 residues long. CDR3 residues: CASITGRDSPLHF. CDR3 nucleotides: TGTGCCAGCATCACAGGGCGGGATTCACCCCTCCACTTT.

This clone was seen more than once but under ten times. Germline is not matched at one junction end, which may reflect a read error. The gene calls are TRBV7-7 and TRBJ2-5; the match to TRBD2 covers 11 bases. Germline loops: CDR1 SSHAT, CDR2 FNYEAQ (reference sequence). The CDR3 loop spans 15 amino acids. The CDR3 protein is CASSRLAGGGETQYF. Here the CDR3 DNA reads TGTGCTAGCAGCCGTCTAGCGGGGGGTGGAGAGACCCAGTACTTC.

The rearrangement uses TRBV4-3 and TRBJ2-7, with D possibly matching TRBD1 (6 bases). Germline V gene data show CDR1 as LGHNA and CDR2 as YSLEER. V lost 3 bases and J lost 4, with 16 bases in between. The CDR3 extends over 15 amino acids. The CDR3 DNA follows: TGCGCCAGCAGCCACCAAGTAGGGGGAAGGTACGAGCAGTACTTC. This codes for CASSHQVGGRYEQYF.

This rearrangement joins TRBV6-1 to TRBJ1-4; 8 bases are a match to TRBD1. Germline V CDR1 and CDR2: MNHNS, SASEGT. The CDR3 contains 18 residues. With 4 bases clipped from V and 6 bases from J, the junction kept 16 bases outside the gene matches. CDR3 coding DNA: TGTGCCAGCAGTGCCGGTAACCAATACAGGGGGGTGGATGAAAAACTGTTTTTT. This gives the protein CASSAGNQYRGVDEKLFF.

This rearrangement joins TRBV28 to TRBJ1-3; unclear D gene. Germline V gene sequence: CDR1 MDHEN, CDR2 SYDVKM. V was clipped by 4 bases and J by 7 bases, with 11 bases between them. This CDR3 is 13 amino acids long. The CDR3 sequence: CASSSTPGNTIYF. In DNA form, the CDR3 reads TGTGCCAGCAGTTCCACCCCGGGGAACACCATATATTTT.

As for this clone: One end of the junction is discordant with germline, which a read error may explain. The chain joins TRBV7-7 to TRBJ1-3, with TRBD1 identical over 9 bases. Germline V gene sequence: CDR1 SSHAT, CDR2 FNYEAQ (reference sequence). CDR3 length: 16 residues. The CDR3 DNA reads TGTGCTAGCAGCCCAGGACAGGGGCGTTCTGGAAACACCATATATTTT. This translates into CASSPGQGRSGNTIYF.

The chain recombines TRBV9 with TRBJ1-6, with TRBD1 matching over 7 bases. Germline assignment: CDR1 SGDLS and CDR2 YYNGEE. The V gene end was trimmed by 0 bases and the J gene end by 8 bases; junction bases not matched to a gene: 14. This CDR3 has 18 residues. The CDR3 sequence is CASSVGLGQYPGDSPLHF. CDR3 sequence (DNA): TGTGCCAGCAGCGTAGGGCTGGGACAGTACCCTGGGGATTCACCCCTCCACTTT.

The genes are TRBV4-1 and TRBJ1-4, with a tentative D call TRBD1 (6 bases). The germline V and J ends were trimmed by 0 bases and 4 bases, with 6 bases remaining between them. The CDR3 length is 14 residues. From germline, CDR1 is MGHRA and CDR2 YSYEKL. The CDR3 DNA follows: TGCGCCAGCAGCCAAGACAGGGGTAATGAAAAACTGTTTTTT. The encoded protein is CASSQDRGNEKLFF.

This clone was counted a few times. The chain couples TRBV29-1 to TRBJ2-7, with D unresolved. The CDR3 has 11 residues. V was clipped by 3 bases and J by 3 bases, with 6 bases between them. From germline, CDR1 is SQVTM and CDR2 ANQGSEA. In DNA form, the CDR3 reads TGCAGCGTTGAGCACAACTACGAGCAGTACTTC. Translating it yields CSVEHNYEQYF.

The V call is TRBV18, the J call TRBJ2-5; D remains ambiguous. The CDR3 spans 14 residues. Germline CDR1 KGHSH, CDR2 LQKENI. Deletions cut 2 bases from V and 5 bases from J, with 12 bases between. CDR3 in DNA: TGTGCCAGCTCACCAAACCCCGCGAAGGAGACCCAGTACTTC. Amino acids: CASSPNPAKETQYF.

The CDR3 region is CASSPIAGPVNEQFF. The DNA for the CDR3 is TGCGCCAGCAGCCCCATAGCGGGTCCTGTCAATGAGCAGTTCTTC. This chain connects TRBV4-1 to TRBJ2-1, with 7 bases matching TRBD2. In germline, CDR1 is MGHRA, CDR2 YSYEKL. The CDR3 runs to 15 residues. The trim removed 4 bases at V and 6 bases at J, leaving 9 bases unmatched.